The sequence of this TCR beta chain was determined in a study of cytomegalovirus exposure and HLA in healthy donors. Study background: The 120 validation repertoires were produced on the same platform as the 650 or so repertoires of the first cohort. This was reported in a later analysis.

Whole-study results and caveats: Rarity characterized most TCR sequences, yet some public TCRs appeared in many donors. TCR beta chains numbering under 200 were designated cytomegalovirus-associated.

Turning to this clone: The antigen remains unidentified.

It was the approximately 120-subject validation cohort, separate from the approximately 620-subject first cohort, to which the donors belonged. The CDR3 covers 11 residues. The V gene's germline CDR1 is SGHDN and CDR2 FVKESK. Trimming took off 4 bases at V and 6 bases at J, with 4 bases between the two ends. The data were produced by immunoSEQ multiplex PCR, yet TCRdb's version contains in-frame clones alone and is incomplete. The data contain under 85,000 clones, around 94% of them singletons. This TCR was sampled from a woman aged 18-29 years in good health and CMV-seropositive. Sequencing used PBMCs. This rearrangement joins TRBV14 to TRBJ2-1; D remains ambiguous. Here the CDR3 DNA reads TGTGCCAGCAGCCTCGTCAATGAGCAGTTCTTC. Amino acid sequence: CASSLVNEQFF.